The 32 T cell receptor beta chains in this list originate from one sample, sequenced in a study of shared clonotypes between healthy human individuals. Generated by immunoSEQ multiplex PCR, the TCRdb table keeps only in-frame clones and is missing some. The sample carries over a million clones, about 96% recorded once. The material sequenced was naive CD4+ T cells sorted from blood. Subset here: CD45RA+ positively selected. The receptors were sampled from a young man in good health.

V and J are TRBV28 and TRBJ2-5, with 7 bases fitting TRBD2. Trimming took 5 bases from V and 6 from J; bases not matched to a gene: 9. The V gene's germline CDR1 is MDHEN and CDR2 SYDVKM. The CDR3 runs to 14 residues. In nucleotides, the CDR3 is TGTGCCAGCAGTCGGCTGGGGGAGGGAAAGACCCAGTACTTC. Protein sequence: CASSRLGEGKTQYF.

CDR3 sequence (DNA): TGCGCCAGCAGCGTCAGCCTGACAGTAGACTATGGCTACACCTTC. The encoded protein is CASSVSLTVDYGYTF. The chain uses TRBV5-1 and TRBJ1-2; D is perhaps TRBD1 (5 bases). CDR1 and CDR2 (germline): SGHRS, YFSETQ. The CDR3 covers 15 residues. Trimming stripped 4 bases from V and 3 bases from J, with 16 bases between. Combining the CDR3 with reference TRBV5-1 and TRBJ1-2 gives the whole variable domain KAGVTQTPRYLIKTRGQQVTLSCSPISGHRSVSWYQQTPGQGLQFLFEYFSETQRNKGNFPGRFSGRQFSNSRSEMNVSTLELGDSALYLCASSVSLTVDYGYTFGSGTRLTVV.

V is TRBV27 and J is TRBJ2-6; possible D gene TRBD2, 5 bases. Germline values: CDR1 MNHEY, CDR2 SMNVEV (reference sequence). Trimming took off 8 bases at V and 4 bases at J, with 15 bases between the two ends. CDR3 length: 15 amino acids. Here the CDR3 reads CASRPAGSGANVLTF. In DNA, the CDR3 is TGTGCCAGCCGCCCGGCGGGTTCCGGGGCCAACGTCCTGACTTTC.

The chain uses TRBV7-3 and TRBJ1-2, with D hard to call. This CDR3 contains 14 residues. Trimming took 5 bases from V and 4 from J, leaving 14 bases between them. Germline V gene sequence: CDR1 SGHTA, CDR2 FQGTGA. DNA of the CDR3: TGTGCCAGCAGCCCGCAACCAGGCGGCTATGGCTACACCTTC. Its translation is CASSPQPGGYGYTF.

Notes on this clone: Other DNA sequences in the sample encode the same CDR3. This chain uses TRBV28 with TRBJ2-7; D not certain. CDR1 MDHEN and CDR2 SYDVKM come from the germline V gene. The length of the CDR3 is 11 residues. The V and J ends lost 3 bases and 4 bases respectively, with 4 bases between them. DNA for the CDR3: TGTGCCAGCAGTTTGGGTTACGAGCAGTACTTC. It codes for CASSLGYEQYF.

The chain joins TRBV27 to TRBJ1-4; no firm D call. V lost 5 bases and J lost 7, with 11 bases in between. The germline V gene has CDR1 MNHEY and CDR2 SMNVEV (reference sequence). The CDR3 totals 13 residues. DNA for the CDR3: TGTGCCAGCAGTCGACCGGGAACTGAAAAACTGTTTTTT. This encodes CASSRPGTEKLFF.

The rearrangement links TRBV15 to TRBJ1-5, with 9 positions matching TRBD1. CDR1 is LNHNV, CDR2 YYDKDF, per germline (reference sequence). This CDR3 comprises 15 residues. After removal of 2 bases from V and 6 bases from J, the junction contained 5 bases not matched to a gene. The CDR3 DNA reads as TGTGCCACCAGCAGACCCGGGACAGGGCTTCAGCCCCAGCATTTT. Amino acid sequence: CATSRPGTGLQPQHF.

The chain links TRBV6-1 to TRBJ2-7; D remains ambiguous. The germline CDR1 and CDR2 sequences are MNHNS and SASEGT. The CDR3 has 13 amino acids. V gave up 3 bases and J gave up 2 bases, with 8 bases separating them. The CDR3, as DNA: TGTGCCAGCAGTGAGGCCTTTACCTACGAGCAGTACTTC. Amino acids: CASSEAFTYEQYF.

This rearrangement joins TRBV27 to TRBJ2-2, with a possible D match to TRBD2 (6 bases). This CDR3 contains 14 residues. Germline V CDR1 and CDR2: MNHEY, SMNVEV (reference sequence). The V and J ends lost 6 bases and 5 bases respectively, with 13 bases between them. The CDR3 loop is CASRREVWTGELFF. Here the CDR3 DNA reads TGTGCCAGCAGGAGGGAGGTTTGGACCGGGGAGCTGTTTTTT.

CDR3 sequence: CASSLSHTGELFF. In DNA form, the CDR3 reads TGTGCCAGCAGCTTGTCCCACACCGGGGAGCTGTTTTTT. The chain combines TRBV5-5 with TRBJ2-2, with D unclear. Germline V gives CDR1 SGHKS, CDR2 YYEKEE (reference sequence). V dropped 1 base and J dropped 3 bases, with 4 bases sitting between them. This CDR3 comprises 13 residues.

As for this clone: One end of the junction does not line up with germline, which may come from a read error. The chain links TRBV18 to TRBJ2-7, with D unclear. The V gene's germline CDR1 is KGHSH and CDR2 LQKENI. The CDR3 is made up of 13 amino acids. The CDR3: CASSPPGRIDLDF. CDR3 nucleotides: TGTGCCAGCTCACCACCGGGCCGGATTGACCTGGACTTC.

The gene calls are TRBV18 and TRBJ1-2, with 7 bases fitting TRBD1. The germline gives CDR1 KGHSH, CDR2 LQKENI. The CDR3 totals 15 residues. J gave up 0 bases and V 3 bases, and 4 bases lay outside the gene matches. The CDR3 region has the DNA TGTGCCAGCTCACCGCAGGGGGGAACTAACTATGGCTACACCTTC. Its translation: CASSPQGGTNYGYTF.

The rearrangement uses TRBV4-1 and TRBJ1-5; no definite D call. V was trimmed by 4 bases and J by 3 bases, leaving 13 bases between them. The CDR3 totals 15 residues. The germline gives CDR1 MGHRA, CDR2 YSYEKL. In nucleotides, the CDR3 is TGCGCCAGCAGCCCCCAAGGCCAGTACAATCAGCCCCAGCATTTT. This sequence encodes CASSPQGQYNQPQHF.

The rearrangement links TRBV5-4 to TRBJ2-7; 10 bases agree with TRBD1. This CDR3 spans 15 amino acids. Germline V CDR1 and CDR2: SGHNT, YYREEE (reference sequence). V was clipped by 3 bases and J by 7 bases; unmatched bases: 10. CDR3 nucleotides: TGTGCCAGCAGCTCACCGGGACAGGGGCAGCTTGAGCAGTACTTC. Translating it yields CASSSPGQGQLEQYF.

The chain joins TRBV19 to TRBJ2-7, with 8 bases identical to TRBD1. This CDR3 region has 15 residues. Trimming cost V 3 bases and J 3 bases; bases outside gene matches: 7. The germline V gene encodes CDR1 LNHDA and CDR2 SQIVND (reference sequence). CDR3 in amino acids: CASSISTGDFYEQYF. CDR3 coding DNA: TGTGCCAGTAGTATCTCGACAGGGGATTTCTACGAGCAGTACTTC. Variable domain in full (rest from reference TRBV19 and TRBJ2-7): DGGITQSPKYLFRKEGQNVTLSCEQNLNHDAMYWYRQDPGQGLRLIYYSQIVNDFQKGDIAEGYSVSREKKESFPLTVTSAQKNPTAFYLCASSISTGDFYEQYFGPGTRLTVT.

The rearrangement uses TRBV13 and TRBJ1-5; unclear D gene. The ends were cut back, 2 bases at V and 1 base at J, with 9 bases in the middle. The CDR3 totals 15 residues. Germline CDR1 PRHDT, CDR2 FYEKMQ (reference sequence). The CDR3 loop reads CASSLRGGSNQPQHF. In DNA, the CDR3 is TGTGCCAGCAGCTTACGGGGAGGCAGCAATCAGCCCCAGCATTTT.

The chain links TRBV11-2 to TRBJ1-1; D remains unclear. The CDR3 contains 14 residues. CDR1 SGHAT and CDR2 FQNNGV come from the germline V gene. V lost 4 bases and J 0 bases, leaving 9 bases between the germline ends. In DNA, the CDR3 is TGTGCCAGCAGCTCGGACTTAATGAACACTGAAGCTTTCTTT. Translation: CASSSDLMNTEAFF.

This chain uses TRBV11-2 with TRBJ2-1; weak D call: TRBD1 (5 bases). Germline CDR1 is SGHAT and CDR2 is FQNNGV. The ends were cut back, 2 bases at V and 6 bases at J, with 11 bases in the middle. CDR3 length: 14 residues. CDR3 sequence (DNA): TGTGCCAGCAGCTTACCCCTTAGGGGCAATGAGCAGTTCTTC. This translates into CASSLPLRGNEQFF.

The chain is built from TRBV5-1 and TRBJ2-1, with 8 bases fitting TRBD2. The CDR3 is 15 amino acids. Germline assignment: CDR1 SGHRS and CDR2 YFSETQ. V was clipped by 1 base and J by 6 bases; unmatched bases: 6. CDR3 DNA: TGCGCCAGCAGCTTGTCGGCGGGAGGAGGCAATGAGCAGTTCTTC. Translating gives CASSLSAGGGNEQFF.

The chain combines TRBV5-1 with TRBJ2-7; 7 nucleotides match TRBD1. This CDR3 has 15 residues. Trimming at V came to 5 bases and at J to 2 bases, leaving 10 bases not matched to a gene. Germline-derived CDR1 and CDR2 are SGHRS and YFSETQ. Here the CDR3 DNA reads TGCGCCAGCAGTAAACAGGGGAACCCAACCTACGAGCAGTACTTC. Amino acid sequence: CASSKQGNPTYEQYF.

This chain links TRBV28 with TRBJ2-1; D gene unclear. Germline V gene sequence: CDR1 MDHEN, CDR2 SYDVKM. Trimming took 6 bases from V and 14 from J, leaving 14 bases between them. This CDR3 spans 11 amino acids. In DNA, the CDR3 is TGTGCCAGCAGCCTCTTCGGCCCGAAGTTCTTC. Residues: CASSLFGPKFF.

The CDR3 is CASSQRNGGRAVDTQYF. In DNA, the CDR3 is TGTGCCAGCAGCCAACGGAATGGCGGGAGGGCCGTAGATACGCAGTATTTT. The genes are TRBV7-2 and TRBJ2-3; 9 nucleotides align to TRBD2. The CDR3 has 17 residues. V was pared by 5 bases and J by 5 bases, with 14 bases of the junction left unmatched. From germline, CDR1 is SGHTA and CDR2 FQGNSA.

This rearrangement joins TRBV5-4 to TRBJ2-7; 7 nucleotides align to TRBD1. Germline lookup yields CDR1 SGHNT and CDR2 YYREEE (reference sequence). Germline trimming cut 3 bases from V and 5 bases from J; bases unmatched to any gene: 5. The CDR3 sequence is 13 residues long. CDR3 sequence (DNA): TGTGCCAGCAGCTGGACAGGCCGGGACGAGCAGTACTTC. Translation gives CASSWTGRDEQYF.

The chain couples TRBV5-4 to TRBJ2-7; no reliable D call. Germline V lookup: CDR1 SGHNT, CDR2 YYREEE (reference sequence). Trimming took 0 bases from V and 6 from J, leaving 13 bases between them. The CDR3 is 14 residues long. The CDR3 spells CASSLEGLPGEQYF. The CDR3 DNA sequence: TGTGCCAGCAGCTTGGAGGGTCTTCCCGGCGAGCAGTACTTC. Full variable domain (missing parts from reference TRBV5-4 and TRBJ2-7): ETGVTQSPTHLIKTRGQQVTLRCSSQSGHNTVSWYQQALGQGPQFIFQYYREEENGRGNFPPRFSGLQFPNYSSELNVNALELDDSALYLCASSLEGLPGEQYFGPGTRLTVT.

The CDR3 spells CASSLGTGTSGADTQYF. In nucleotides, the CDR3 is TGTGCCAGCAGTTTGGGTACCGGGACTAGCGGAGCAGATACGCAGTATTTT. The chain carries TRBV27 and TRBJ2-3; 11 bases are a match to TRBD2. The CDR3 totals 17 residues. Germline CDR1 reads MNHEY; CDR2 reads SMNVEV (reference sequence). V was pared by 3 bases and J by 4 bases, with 9 bases of the junction left unmatched.

The chain joins TRBV28 to TRBJ1-4, with D perhaps TRBD1 (5 bases). Trimming cost V 4 bases and J 0 bases, with 9 bases left between them. The CDR3 is 15 residues long. Looked up from germline, CDR1 is MDHEN and CDR2 is SYDVKM. CDR3 nucleotides: TGTGCCAGCAGTTCCGACAGTTCAACTAATGAAAAACTGTTTTTT. Amino acid sequence: CASSSDSSTNEKLFF.

The V and J genes are TRBV6-6 and TRBJ1-5; D is undetermined. The CDR3 has 15 residues. The V gene lost 2 bases and the J gene lost 1 base, with 9 bases spanning the gap. The germline V gene has CDR1 MNHNY and CDR2 SVGAGI (reference sequence). The CDR3 DNA follows: TGTGCCAGCAGTTACGGCTCAGAAAGCAATCAGCCCCAGCATTTT. This sequence encodes CASSYGSESNQPQHF.

For the CDR3, the DNA is TGTGCCAGCAGTGGTCGACAGGGGGTAAGGTACGAGCAGTACTTC. Its translation is CASSGRQGVRYEQYF. J is TRBJ2-7 and V is TRBV6-1; 9 bases fit TRBD1. CDR1 is MNHNS, CDR2 SASEGT, per germline. J was trimmed by 4 bases and V by 4 bases; bases with no gene match: 8. This CDR3 is built from 15 residues.

The V call is TRBV10-2, the J call TRBJ1-2; perhaps TRBD1 as D (6 bases). Trimming pared 6 bases from V and 2 bases from J, leaving 16 bases between. Germline V gives CDR1 WSHSY, CDR2 SAAADI. The CDR3 is 15 residues long. CDR3 protein: CASRDDRGGNYGYTF. The CDR3 coding sequence is TGCGCCAGCAGGGACGACCGAGGGGGAAACTATGGCTACACCTTC.

The chain employs TRBV5-1 and TRBJ1-2, with D uncertain. V lost 7 bases and J 4 bases, leaving 17 bases between the germline ends. This CDR3 spans 14 amino acids. Germline V gene sequence: CDR1 SGHRS, CDR2 YFSETQ. The CDR3 sequence is CASRQSTGGYGYTF. The DNA of the CDR3 is TGCGCCAGCCGACAATCGACGGGAGGCTATGGCTACACCTTC.

For the CDR3, the DNA is TGTGCCATCAGTGTGGGAGAAATCGGGGAGCTGTTTTTT. Translated, it gives CAISVGEIGELFF. The chain is built from TRBV10-3 and TRBJ2-2, with a possible D match to TRBD2 (5 bases). Trimming cost V 4 bases and J 7 bases, with 10 bases left between them. Germline V gives CDR1 ENHRY, CDR2 SYGVKD. The CDR3 runs to 13 residues.

The chain employs TRBV18 and TRBJ2-1, with 14 bases identical to TRBD2. V was pared by 4 bases and J by 0 bases, with 5 bases of the junction left unmatched. The CDR3 loop spans 18 amino acids. Looked up from germline, CDR1 is KGHSH and CDR2 is LQKENI. The CDR3 bases are TGTGCCAGCTCACGTCCAGGACTAGCGGGAGGCTCCTACAATGAGCAGTTCTTC. As protein: CASSRPGLAGGSYNEQFF.